Described below is a single T cell receptor beta chain sequence and its context. The CDR3 spans 15 residues. Trimming removed 3 bases from V and 2 bases from J; junction bases left unmatched: 5. Germline values: CDR1 ENHRY, CDR2 SYGVKD. Assay: immunoSEQ multiplex PCR; the TCRdb copy retains only in-frame clones and omits some. The top ten hold approximately 9.6% of the sample, which has almost 250,000 clones, 85% seen once. The sample belongs to a study of blood T cell repertoires in COVID-19. Looking at the study overall: Spain, Italy and the United States supplied samples that represented acute and convalescent COVID-19. T cells, B-cell-depleted T cells, or PBMCs provided the cDNA or gDNA that served as material.

The clonotype was recovered from a woman in her forties or fifties with acute COVID-19. The sequenced sample consisted of PBMCs or T cells enriched from blood (not recorded which). The chain combines TRBV10-3 with TRBJ2-3, with TRBD1 matching over 7 bases. The CDR3 nucleotides are TGTGCCATCAGTGATGGGGGACAGATCACAGATACGCAGTATTTT. It is translated as CAISDGGQITDTQYF.